The clone carrying this T cell receptor beta chain was picked up a small number of times. Its antigen is not known. These data come from a study of spatial heterogeneity in lung cancer. Study-level points and caveats: Ubiquitous, expanded tumor-derived TCRs were more frequently observed in blood at resection than at follow-up.

Time point specified: sample taken at primary tumor resection. TCRs were sequenced from unsorted whole RNA of tumor, nontumor lung or PBMC. The donors were 72 patients with non-small cell lung cancer that was early-stage and untreated. TCRdb processed the 5' RACE reads anew with MiXCR; each CDR3 protein has one entry. The sample shows some 100,000 distinct CDR3 sequences, approximately 8.2% of them seen only once. The sample consisted of PBMCs, taken at surgery. This TCR was sampled from a male donor with early-stage non-small cell lung cancer.

The CDR3 bases are TGTGCCAGCGGACAGGACTATGAAAAACTGTTTTTT. Its translation: CASGQDYEKLFF. This rearrangement joins TRBV6-6 to TRBJ1-4; 7 positions agree with TRBD1. J lost 6 bases, V lost 8 bases, and 3 bases had no gene match. The CDR3 runs 12 residues. Germline loops: CDR1 MNHNY, CDR2 SVGAGI (reference sequence).